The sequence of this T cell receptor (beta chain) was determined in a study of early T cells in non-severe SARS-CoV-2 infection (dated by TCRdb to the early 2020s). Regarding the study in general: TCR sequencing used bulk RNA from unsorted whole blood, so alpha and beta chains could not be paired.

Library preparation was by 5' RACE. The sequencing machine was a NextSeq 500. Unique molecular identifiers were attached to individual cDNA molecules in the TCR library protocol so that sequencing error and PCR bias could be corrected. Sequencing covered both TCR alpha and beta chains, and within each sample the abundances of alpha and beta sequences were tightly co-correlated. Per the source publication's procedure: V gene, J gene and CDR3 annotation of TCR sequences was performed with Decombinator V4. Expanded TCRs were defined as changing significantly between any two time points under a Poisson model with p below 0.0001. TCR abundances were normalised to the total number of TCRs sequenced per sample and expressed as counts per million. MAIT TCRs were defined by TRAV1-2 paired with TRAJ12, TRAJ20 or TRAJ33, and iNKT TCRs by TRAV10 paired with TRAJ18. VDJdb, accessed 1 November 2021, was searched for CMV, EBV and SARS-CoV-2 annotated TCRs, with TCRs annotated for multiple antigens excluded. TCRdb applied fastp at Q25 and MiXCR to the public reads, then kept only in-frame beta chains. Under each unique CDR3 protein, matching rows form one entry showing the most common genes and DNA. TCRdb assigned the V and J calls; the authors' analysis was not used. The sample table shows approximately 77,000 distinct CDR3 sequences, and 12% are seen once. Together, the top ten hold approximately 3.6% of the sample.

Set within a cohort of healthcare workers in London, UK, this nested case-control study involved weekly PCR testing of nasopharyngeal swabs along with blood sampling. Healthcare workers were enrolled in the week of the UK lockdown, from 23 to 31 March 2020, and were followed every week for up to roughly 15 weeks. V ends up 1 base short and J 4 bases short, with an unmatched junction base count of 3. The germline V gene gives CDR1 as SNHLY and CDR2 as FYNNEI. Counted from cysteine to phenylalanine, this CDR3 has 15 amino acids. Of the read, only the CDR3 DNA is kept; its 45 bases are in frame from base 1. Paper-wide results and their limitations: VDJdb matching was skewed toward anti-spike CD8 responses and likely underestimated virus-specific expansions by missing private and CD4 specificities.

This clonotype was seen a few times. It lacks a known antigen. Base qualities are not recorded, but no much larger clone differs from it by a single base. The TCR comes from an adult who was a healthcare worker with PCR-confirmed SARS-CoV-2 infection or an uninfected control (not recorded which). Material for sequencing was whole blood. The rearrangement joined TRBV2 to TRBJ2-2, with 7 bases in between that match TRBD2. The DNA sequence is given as TGTGCCAGCAGTGAAGGGCTAGCGGCCACCGGGGAGCTGTTTTTT. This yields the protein CASSEGLAATGELFF.